Following are 10 T cell receptor beta chains from one sample sequenced in a study of vaccination and CD4 T cells after COVID-19. The treatment here: approximately 11-day PBMC culture with coronavirus spike peptide pools or control peptides (ViraFEST assay). For these receptors, no antigen is known. Cultured CD4+ T-cell DNA underwent Oncomine TCR Beta short-read sequencing. Each CDR3 protein gets one entry after TCRdb re-called the PCR reads with MiXCR. The sample has 20,000 or so distinct CDR3 sequences; around 47% are singletons. The specimen comprised CD4+ T cells from blood, cultured in vitro, sampled before SARS-CoV-2 vaccination. Every receptor here comes from a human donor who had recovered from COVID-19.

The chain has TRBV11-3 and TRBJ1-1; a weak D match, TRBD1 (5 bases). The CDR3 sequence is 16 residues long. V was pared by 7 bases and J by 4 bases, with 22 bases between. Germline V CDR1 and CDR2: SGHNT, YENEEA. Here the CDR3 reads CASTQQVSGWITEAFF. The CDR3 DNA is TGTGCCAGCACCCAACAGGTCTCAGGTTGGATCACTGAAGCTTTCTTT.

The sample holds a few counts of this clonotype. V is TRBV6-1 and J is TRBJ2-3; D uncertain. CDR1 and CDR2 (germline): MNHNS, SASEGT. Trimming took off 6 bases at V and 3 bases at J, with 13 bases between the two ends. The length of the CDR3 is 14 residues. The DNA for the CDR3 is TGTGCCAGCAGAGCACCGGGTTGGACAGATACGCAGTATTTT. Its translation is CASRAPGWTDTQYF.

V and J are TRBV27 and TRBJ2-7; D tentatively fits TRBD1 or TRBD2 (5 bases each). CDR3 length: 12 amino acids. V gave up 2 bases and J gave up 7 bases, with 9 bases separating them. Per the germline V gene, CDR1 is MNHEY and CDR2 is SMNVEV (reference sequence). CDR3 nucleotides: TGTGCCAGCAGTTTAAAGTGGGGGGAGCAGTACTTC. Residues: CASSLKWGEQYF.

This clonotype was seen only a few times. V and J are TRBV20-1 and TRBJ2-7; a weak D match, TRBD2 (6 bases). The length of the CDR3 is 14 residues. Trimming removed 4 bases at V and 3 bases at J, with 16 bases between. CDR1 DFQATT and CDR2 SNEGSKA come from the germline V gene (reference sequence). This CDR3 is CSAIWAGRNYEQYF. The CDR3 DNA follows: TGCAGTGCTATTTGGGCGGGGCGGAACTACGAGCAGTACTTC.

This chain uses TRBV7-2 with TRBJ2-7; the match to TRBD1 covers 10 bases. Germline CDR1 SGHTA, CDR2 FQGNSA. V gave up 1 base and J gave up 3 bases; unmatched junction bases: 0. CDR3 length: 14 residues. In nucleotides, the CDR3 is TGTGCCAGCAGCTTAGGGGACAGGGGCTACGAGCAGTACTTC. Protein sequence: CASSLGDRGYEQYF.

The V call is TRBV5-1, the J call TRBJ1-2, with 8 bases matching TRBD1. V lost 0 bases, J lost 6 bases, and 7 bases stayed unmatched. Per germline, CDR1 SGHRS and CDR2 YFSETQ. The CDR3 is made up of 15 amino acids. The CDR3 bases are TGCGCCAGCAGCTTGGGACGGACAGGGAACGATGGCTACACCTTC. Encoded protein: CASSLGRTGNDGYTF.

The gene calls are TRBV7-2 and TRBJ1-6, with D tentatively TRBD1 (6 bases). The CDR3 loop spans 15 amino acids. V was clipped by 4 bases and J by 7 bases, with 14 bases between them. The V gene's germline CDR1 is SGHTA and CDR2 FQGNSA. CDR3 sequence reads: CASSSQGLRNSPLHF. In nucleotides, the CDR3 is TGTGCCAGCAGCTCGCAGGGGCTGAGGAATTCACCCCTCCACTTT.

This clonotype turned up a few times. The chain has TRBV20-1 and TRBJ1-1; D is possibly TRBD1 (6 bases). The ends were cut back, 4 bases at V and 1 base at J, with 13 bases in the middle. CDR3 length: 14 amino acids. Germline loops: CDR1 DFQATT, CDR2 SNEGSKA (reference sequence). The CDR3 reads CSANNRAANTEAFF. CDR3 nucleotide sequence: TGCAGTGCTAATAACAGGGCTGCGAACACTGAAGCTTTCTTT.

V gene TRBV2 combines with J gene TRBJ2-7; possible D gene TRBD1, 5 bases. There are 14 residues in the CDR3. V was clipped by 5 bases and J by 5 bases, with 16 bases between them. Per the germline V gene, CDR1 is SNHLY and CDR2 is FYNNEI. This CDR3 is CASSMTAGANEQYF. The CDR3 coding sequence is TGTGCCAGCAGTATGACAGCCGGTGCAAACGAGCAGTACTTC.

Note on this clonotype: At one end, the junction sequence differs from germline, possibly due to a read error. This rearrangement joins TRBV10-3 to TRBJ1-3; tentatively, D is TRBD1 (5 bases). This CDR3 comprises 16 residues. CDR1 is ENHRY and CDR2 is SYGVKD in the germline V gene. CDR3 sequence reads: CAITERQSSSGNTIYF. DNA for the CDR3: TGTGCCATCACCGAGCGACAGTCGAGCTCTGGAAATACCATATATTTT.